A single T cell receptor (beta chain) is shown here with its context. Its specificity is unknown. The data derive from a study of T cell repertoires in cytomegalovirus infection. Study context: It was the public TCR beta signatures that indicated both CMV infection and matching HLA type.

The CDR3 spans 15 residues. CDR1 and CDR2 from the germline V gene are SEHNR and FQNEAQ (reference sequence). V lost 1 base and J lost 3, with 10 bases in between. Via MiXCR, TCRdb re-called the reads, giving one row per CDR3 protein. The sample gives a few hundred thousand distinct CDR3 sequences, around 27% of which show up once; roughly 13% is in the top ten. Study outcomes and limitations: Carriage of CMV together with the relevant HLA was identifiable through cumulative public TCR beta family frequency. Dominant in the ex vivo response were TCR beta clonotypes restricted by HLA-C and specific for CMV.

The source is a human donor in good health (CMV status not recorded). Some clones in this sample may be carry-over from other donors' samples. This rearrangement joins TRBV7-9 to TRBJ2-1; D gene ambiguous. The sequencing sample was made of PBMCs. CDR3 in DNA: TGTGCCAGCAGCTTAGTCGGTTACCTCTACAATGAGCAGTTCTTC. It is translated as CASSLVGYLYNEQFF.